A single T cell receptor (beta chain) is shown here with its context. TCRdb's copy holds only in-frame clones and misses some; the assay was immunoSEQ multiplex PCR. The sample contains tens of thousands of clones, around nine tenths of which appear only once. This entry comes from a study of technical replicates of blood from a few donors. V was clipped by 1 base and J by 10 bases; unmatched bases: 9. There are 16 residues in the CDR3. Germline CDR1 MGHRA, CDR2 YSYEKL. V is TRBV4-1 and J is TRBJ1-6, with TRBD1 matching 8 bases. Sequencing was done on a sample of PBMCs. This TCR came from a human donor in good health. Some clones in this sample may be carry-over from other donors' samples. The CDR3, as DNA: TGCGCCAGCAGCCAAGGGGACAGGACAGGTGGCTCACCCCTCCACTTT. This codes for CASSQGDRTGGSPLHF.